This T cell receptor beta chain was observed in a study of blood T cell repertoires in COVID-19. The wider study: The United States, Italy and Spain supplied acute and convalescent COVID-19 samples.

In the authors' methods: Reference gene primer amplification gave estimated nucleated cell counts. Measured with immunoSEQ multiplex PCR; TCRdb has only the in-frame clones, and not every one. Clone size and the V and J calls come from that table; the DNA yielded D and trimming. The table shows about 140,000 clones, with 81% occurring only once. CDR3 length equals 15 residues. V was shortened by 2 bases and J by 2 bases, with 11 bases between the two germline ends. Germline V lookup: CDR1 SEHNR, CDR2 FQNEAQ (reference sequence). The J gene is TRBJ2-3, the V gene TRBV7-9; D is possibly TRBD1 (6 bases). The sequence was collected from a woman between 55 and 75 years old with active or convalescent COVID-19. Sequenced: peripheral blood. In nucleotides, the CDR3 is TGTGCCAGCAGCTTACAGGGGAAGGACACAGATACGCAGTATTTT. Translated: CASSLQGKDTDTQYF.